Listed below are T cell receptor beta chains from one sample, sequenced in a study of CXCR3-negative and CXCR3-positive naive CD8 T cells. TCRdb reprocessed the 5' RACE reads, with one entry per CDR3 protein and no DNA. The listing contains roughly 140,000 distinct CDR3 sequences. The sample consisted of naive CXCR3+ CD8+ T cells from blood. The receptors were gathered from a human donor in good health. Some clones in this sample may be carry-over from other donors' samples. CDR3s include the opening cysteine and the closing phenylalanine or tryptophan. The order of the fields is J gene, V gene, CDR3 protein.

J: TRBJ2-1
V: TRBV23-1
CDR3: CASSQASGRYNDQGF

J: TRBJ2-3
V: TRBV29-1
CDR3: CSVRQSTDTQYF

J: TRBJ2-3
V: TRBV7-2
CDR3: CASSSPYVGQGPSDTQYF

J: TRBJ1-1
V: TRBV5-1
CDR3: CASSLGWGGKGTEAFF

J: TRBJ2-7
V: TRBV29-1
CDR3: CSVELAGEPYEQYF

J: TRBJ2-3
V: TRBV29-1
CDR3: CSVERWLAGGPEDTQYF

J: TRBJ2-2
V: TRBV29-1
CDR3: CSVWGGGDTGELFF

J: TRBJ2-1
V: TRBV28
CDR3: CASSLVGVYNEQFF

J: TRBJ2-1
V: TRBV12-3/TRBV12-4
CDR3: CASTWESYNEQFF

J: TRBJ2-7
V: TRBV7-9
CDR3: CASSLDSSYEQYF

J: TRBJ2-6
V: TRBV2
CDR3: CASMTGANVLTF

J: TRBJ2-5
V: TRBV7-9
CDR3: CASSLAGLEETQYF

J: TRBJ1-1
V: TRBV29-1
CDR3: CSVLIAVNTEAFF

J: TRBJ2-2
V: TRBV19
CDR3: CASSMFQERAGELFF

J: TRBJ2-3
V: TRBV7-3
CDR3: CASSVGLAGVTDTQYF

J: TRBJ2-3
V: TRBV6-5
CDR3: CASRSSGGPDTQYF

J: TRBJ2-1
V: TRBV7-3
CDR3: CASSCQKLAGIIPYNEQLF

J: TRBJ2-1
V: TRBV7-6
CDR3: CASSGGGSTYNEQFF

J: TRBJ2-5
V: TRBV29-1
CDR3: CSVDAGHGSPQETQYF

J: TRBJ1-5
V: TRBV5-1
CDR3: CASSWIPDSNQPQHF

J: TRBJ2-5
V: TRBV25-1
CDR3: CASSRSSDEETQYF

J: TRBJ2-7
V: TRBV6-5
CDR3: CASSPLAGLASYEQYF

J: TRBJ2-7
V: TRBV6-5
CDR3: CASSYSTGSLSSYEQYF

J: TRBJ2-2
V: TRBV6-5
CDR3: CASSYSGANTGELFF

J: TRBJ2-7
V: TRBV27
CDR3: CASSHGTGVYEQYF

J: TRBJ2-1
V: TRBV29-1
CDR3: CSVEDKAGGENEQFF

J: TRBJ2-3
V: TRBV7-9
CDR3: CASGPGTGDEFGTQYF

J: TRBJ2-7
V: TRBV29-1
CDR3: CSVERRTGGSYEQYF